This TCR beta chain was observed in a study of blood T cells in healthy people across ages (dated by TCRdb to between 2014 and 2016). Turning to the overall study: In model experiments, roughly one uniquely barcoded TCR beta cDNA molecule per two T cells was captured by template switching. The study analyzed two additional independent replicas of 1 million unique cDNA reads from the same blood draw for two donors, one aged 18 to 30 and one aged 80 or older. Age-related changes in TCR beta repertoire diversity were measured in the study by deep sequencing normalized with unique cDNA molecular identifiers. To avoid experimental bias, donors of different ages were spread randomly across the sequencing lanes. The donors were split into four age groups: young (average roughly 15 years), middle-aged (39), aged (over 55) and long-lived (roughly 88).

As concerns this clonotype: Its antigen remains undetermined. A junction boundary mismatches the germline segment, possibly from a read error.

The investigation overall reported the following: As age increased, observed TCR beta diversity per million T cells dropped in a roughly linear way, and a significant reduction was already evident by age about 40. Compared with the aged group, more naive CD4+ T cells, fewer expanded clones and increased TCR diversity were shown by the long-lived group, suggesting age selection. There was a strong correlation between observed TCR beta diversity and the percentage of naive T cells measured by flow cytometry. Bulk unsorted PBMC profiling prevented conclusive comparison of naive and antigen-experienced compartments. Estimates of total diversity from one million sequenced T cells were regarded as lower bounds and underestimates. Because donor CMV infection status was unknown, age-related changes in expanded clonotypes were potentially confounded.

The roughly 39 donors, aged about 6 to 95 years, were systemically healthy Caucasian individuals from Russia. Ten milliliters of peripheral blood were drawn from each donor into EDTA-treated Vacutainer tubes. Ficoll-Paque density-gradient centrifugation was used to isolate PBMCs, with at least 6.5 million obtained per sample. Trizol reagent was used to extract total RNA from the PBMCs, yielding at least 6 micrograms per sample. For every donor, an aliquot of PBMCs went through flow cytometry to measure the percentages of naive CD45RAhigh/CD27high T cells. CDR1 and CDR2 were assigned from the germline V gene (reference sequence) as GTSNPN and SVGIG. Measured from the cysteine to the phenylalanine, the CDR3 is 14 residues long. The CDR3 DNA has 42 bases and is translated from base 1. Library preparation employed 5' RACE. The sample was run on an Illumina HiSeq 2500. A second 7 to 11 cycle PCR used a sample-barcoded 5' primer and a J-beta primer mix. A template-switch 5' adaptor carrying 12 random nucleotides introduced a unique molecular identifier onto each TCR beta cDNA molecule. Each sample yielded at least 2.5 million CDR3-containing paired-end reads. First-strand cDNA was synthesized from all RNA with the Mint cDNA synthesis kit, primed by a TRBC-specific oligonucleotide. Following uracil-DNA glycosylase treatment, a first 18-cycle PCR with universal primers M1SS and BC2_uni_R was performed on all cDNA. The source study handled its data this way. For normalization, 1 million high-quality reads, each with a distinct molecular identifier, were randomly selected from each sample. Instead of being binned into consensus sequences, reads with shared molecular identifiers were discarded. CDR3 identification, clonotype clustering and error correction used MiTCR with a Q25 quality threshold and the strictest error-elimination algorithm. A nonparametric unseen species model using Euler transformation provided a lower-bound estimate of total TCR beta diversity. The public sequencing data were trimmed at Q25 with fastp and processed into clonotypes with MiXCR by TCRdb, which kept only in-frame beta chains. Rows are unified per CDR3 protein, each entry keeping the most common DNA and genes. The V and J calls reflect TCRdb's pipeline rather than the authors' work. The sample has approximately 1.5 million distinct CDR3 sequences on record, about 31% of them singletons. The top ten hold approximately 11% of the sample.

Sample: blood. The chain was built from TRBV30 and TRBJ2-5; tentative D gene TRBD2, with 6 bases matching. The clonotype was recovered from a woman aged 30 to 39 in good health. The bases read TGTGCCCGGAGGGCGAAGGGACCGAAGGAGACCCAGTACTTC. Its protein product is CARRAKGPKETQYF.